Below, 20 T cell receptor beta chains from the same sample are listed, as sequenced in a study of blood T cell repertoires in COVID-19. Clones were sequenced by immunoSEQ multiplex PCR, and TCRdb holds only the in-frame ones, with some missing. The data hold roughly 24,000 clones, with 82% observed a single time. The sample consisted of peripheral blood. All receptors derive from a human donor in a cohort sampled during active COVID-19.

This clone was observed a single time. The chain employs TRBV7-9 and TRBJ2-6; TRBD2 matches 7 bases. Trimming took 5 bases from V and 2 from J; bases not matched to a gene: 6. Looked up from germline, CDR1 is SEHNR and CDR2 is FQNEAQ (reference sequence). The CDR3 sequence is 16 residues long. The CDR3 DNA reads TGTGCCAGCAGCGCCCCGGGGAGGGCTGGGGCCAACGTCCTGACTTTC. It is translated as CASSAPGRAGANVLTF.

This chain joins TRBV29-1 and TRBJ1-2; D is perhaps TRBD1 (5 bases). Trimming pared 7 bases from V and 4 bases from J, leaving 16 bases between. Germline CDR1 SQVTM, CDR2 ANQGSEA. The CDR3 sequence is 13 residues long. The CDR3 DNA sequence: TGCAGCGCTGTGTCATCGACAGTCTATGGCTACACCTTC. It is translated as CSAVSSTVYGYTF.

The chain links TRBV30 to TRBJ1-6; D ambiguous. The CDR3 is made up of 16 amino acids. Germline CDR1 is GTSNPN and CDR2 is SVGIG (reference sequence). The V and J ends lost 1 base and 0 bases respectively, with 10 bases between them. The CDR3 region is CAWSAGVSSYNSPLHF. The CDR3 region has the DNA TGTGCCTGGAGTGCCGGGGTGAGCTCCTATAATTCACCCCTCCACTTT. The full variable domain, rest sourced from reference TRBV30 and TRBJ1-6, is SQTIHQWPATLVQPVGSPLSLECTVEGTSNPNLYWYRQAAGRGLQLLFYSVGIGQISSEVPQNLSASRPQDRQFILSSKKLLLSDSGFYLCAWSAGVSSYNSPLHFGNGTRLTVT.

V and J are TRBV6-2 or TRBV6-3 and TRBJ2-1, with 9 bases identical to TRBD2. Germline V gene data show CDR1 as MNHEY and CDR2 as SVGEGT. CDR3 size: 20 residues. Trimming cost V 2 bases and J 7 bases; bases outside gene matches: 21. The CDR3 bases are TGTGCCAGCAGTTACCCCGGGGTAGCGGGAGCCCTAACCAGGAAAAATGAGCAGTTCTTC. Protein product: CASSYPGVAGALTRKNEQFF.

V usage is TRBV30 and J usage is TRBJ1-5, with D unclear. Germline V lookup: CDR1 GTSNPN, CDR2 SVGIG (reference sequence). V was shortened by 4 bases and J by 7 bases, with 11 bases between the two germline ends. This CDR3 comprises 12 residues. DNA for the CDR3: TGTGCCTGGACTGGCCCCGGGCAGCCCCAGCATTTT. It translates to CAWTGPGQPQHF.

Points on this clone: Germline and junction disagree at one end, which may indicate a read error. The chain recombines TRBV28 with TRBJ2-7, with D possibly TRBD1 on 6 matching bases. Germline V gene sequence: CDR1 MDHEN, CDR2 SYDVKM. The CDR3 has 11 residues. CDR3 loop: CATSKGGEQYF. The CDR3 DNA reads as TGTGCCACCAGTAAAGGGGGCGAGCAGTACTTC.

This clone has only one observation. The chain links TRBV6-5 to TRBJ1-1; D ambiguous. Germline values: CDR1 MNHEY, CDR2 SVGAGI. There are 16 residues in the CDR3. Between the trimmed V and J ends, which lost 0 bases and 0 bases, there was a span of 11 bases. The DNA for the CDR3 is TGTGCCAGCAGTTACTCATCAGGTTACATGAACACTGAAGCTTTCTTT. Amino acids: CASSYSSGYMNTEAFF.

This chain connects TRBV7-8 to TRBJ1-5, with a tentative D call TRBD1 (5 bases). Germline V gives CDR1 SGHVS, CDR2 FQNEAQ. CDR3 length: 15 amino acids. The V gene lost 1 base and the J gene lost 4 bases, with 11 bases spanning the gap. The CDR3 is CASSLGPQGNQPQHF. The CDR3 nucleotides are TGTGCCAGCAGCTTAGGGCCTCAGGGTAATCAGCCCCAGCATTTT.

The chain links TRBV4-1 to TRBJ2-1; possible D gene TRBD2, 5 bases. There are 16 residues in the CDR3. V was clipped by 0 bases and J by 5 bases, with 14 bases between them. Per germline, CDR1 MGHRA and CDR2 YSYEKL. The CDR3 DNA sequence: TGCGCCAGCAGCCAAGAGTACCTAGCAGGAAACAATGAGCAGTTCTTC. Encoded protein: CASSQEYLAGNNEQFF.

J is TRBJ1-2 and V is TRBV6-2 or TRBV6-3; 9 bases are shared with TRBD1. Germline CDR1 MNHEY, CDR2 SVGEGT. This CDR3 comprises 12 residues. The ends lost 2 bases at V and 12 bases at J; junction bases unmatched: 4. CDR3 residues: CASSYRGTGHTF. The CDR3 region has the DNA TGTGCCAGCAGTTACCGCGGGACAGGGCACACCTTC.

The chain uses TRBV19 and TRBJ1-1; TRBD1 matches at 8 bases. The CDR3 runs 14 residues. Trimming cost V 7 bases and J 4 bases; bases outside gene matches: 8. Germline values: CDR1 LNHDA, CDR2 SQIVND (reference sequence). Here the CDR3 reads CASTRGREGTEAFF. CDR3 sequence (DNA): TGTGCCAGTACCAGGGGGCGAGAGGGCACTGAAGCTTTCTTT.

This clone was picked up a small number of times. The CDR3 DNA is TGTGCCAGTAGTATCTCGGTTCTCGGGACAGGCGCCTACGAGCAGTACTTC. The encoded protein is CASSISVLGTGAYEQYF. The gene calls are TRBV19 and TRBJ2-7, with TRBD1 matching over 8 bases. V shed 3 bases, J shed 2 bases, and the junction held 12 bases outside the gene matches. Germline lookup yields CDR1 LNHDA and CDR2 SQIVND (reference sequence). The CDR3 is 17 amino acids.

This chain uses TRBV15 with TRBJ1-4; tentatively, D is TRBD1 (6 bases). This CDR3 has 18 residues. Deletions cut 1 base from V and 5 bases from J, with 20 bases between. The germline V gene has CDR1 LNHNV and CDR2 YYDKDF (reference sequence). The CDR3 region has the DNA TGTGCCACCAGCAGAGGGAACCAAGCCGGGACACCAAATGAAAAACTGTTTTTT. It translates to CATSRGNQAGTPNEKLFF.

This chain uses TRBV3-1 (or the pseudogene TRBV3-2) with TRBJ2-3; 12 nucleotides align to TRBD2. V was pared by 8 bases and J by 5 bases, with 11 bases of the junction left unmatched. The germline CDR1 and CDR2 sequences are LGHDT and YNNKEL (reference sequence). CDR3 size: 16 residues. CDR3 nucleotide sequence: TGTGCCAGCGGCAAGACTAGCGGGGGTTCCAGAGATACGCAGTATTTT. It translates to CASGKTSGGSRDTQYF.

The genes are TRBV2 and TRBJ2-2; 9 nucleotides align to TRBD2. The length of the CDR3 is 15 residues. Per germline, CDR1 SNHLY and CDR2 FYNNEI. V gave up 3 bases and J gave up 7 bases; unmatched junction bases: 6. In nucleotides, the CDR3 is TGTGCCAGCAGTGATATTAGCGGGAGTCTCGGGGAGCTGTTTTTT. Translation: CASSDISGSLGELFF.

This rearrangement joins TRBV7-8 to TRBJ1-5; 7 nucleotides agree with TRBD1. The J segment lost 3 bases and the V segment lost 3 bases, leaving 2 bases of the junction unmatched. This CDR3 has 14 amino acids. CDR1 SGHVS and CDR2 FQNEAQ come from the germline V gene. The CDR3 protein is CASSFDRVNQPQHF. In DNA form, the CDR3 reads TGTGCCAGCAGCTTCGACAGGGTCAATCAGCCCCAGCATTTT.

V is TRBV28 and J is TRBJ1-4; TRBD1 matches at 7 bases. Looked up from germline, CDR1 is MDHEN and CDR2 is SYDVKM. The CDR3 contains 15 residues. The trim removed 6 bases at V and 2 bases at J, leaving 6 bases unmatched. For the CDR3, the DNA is TGTGCCAGCAGCACTCCGGGACAGACTAATGAAAAACTGTTTTTT. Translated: CASSTPGQTNEKLFF.

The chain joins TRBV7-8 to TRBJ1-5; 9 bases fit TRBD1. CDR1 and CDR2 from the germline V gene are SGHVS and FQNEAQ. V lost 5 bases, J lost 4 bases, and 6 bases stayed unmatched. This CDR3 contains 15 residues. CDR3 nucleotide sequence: TGTGCCAGCAGCCCCGGGACAGGGCTAAATCAGCCCCAGCATTTT. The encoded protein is CASSPGTGLNQPQHF.

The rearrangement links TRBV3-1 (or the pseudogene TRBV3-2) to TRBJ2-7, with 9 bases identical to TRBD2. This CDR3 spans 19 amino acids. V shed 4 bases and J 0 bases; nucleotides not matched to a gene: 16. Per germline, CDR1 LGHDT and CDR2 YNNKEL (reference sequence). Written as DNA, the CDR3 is TGTGCCAGCAGCCGTGACCCTAGCGGGACCCCGTCCCTCTCCTACGAGCAGTACTTC. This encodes CASSRDPSGTPSLSYEQYF.

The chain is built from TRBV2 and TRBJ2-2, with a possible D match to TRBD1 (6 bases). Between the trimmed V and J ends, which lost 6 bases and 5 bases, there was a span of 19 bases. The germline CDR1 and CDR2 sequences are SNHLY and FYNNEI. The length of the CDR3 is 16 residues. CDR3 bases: TGTGCCAGCAGGGGAGCTCAGGGGAAAGCGACCGGGGAGCTGTTTTTT. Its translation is CASRGAQGKATGELFF.